This TCR beta chain was found in a study of human T cells and chemical hapten exposure (dated by TCRdb to 2020 to 2023). At the level of the whole study: The libraries were sequenced as a pool, and the TCR yield per sample differed mostly because of small variations in library volumes within the pool. This study followed changes in the peripheral blood TCR repertoire in vivo during primary and secondary sensitization of alopecia patients to the hapten diphenylcyclopropenone (DPC). Both TCR alpha and TCR beta chains were sequenced from each blood RNA sample.

To prepare the library, RACE was applied. Sequencing used a NextSeq 500. Library preparation attached unique molecular identifiers to individual cDNA molecules for quantitative, reproducible TCR counting. Per the original workflow: A median of roughly 98,000 TCRs per sample was observed, with a range of roughly 20,000 to 750,000. The Decombinator software suite was used to annotate the V, J and CDR3 of the TCR reads. For the PS versus PT1 abundance plots, all samples were subsampled to the same number of TCRs (28,000). TCRs were defined as expanded if absent before sensitization and observed at least eight times at the 2-week time point. Using fastp trimming at Q25 and MiXCR clonotype assembly, TCRdb reanalyzed the public sequencing data and kept in-frame beta chains. Identical CDR3 protein sequences are pooled into one entry, listed with their most common genes and DNA. The V and J calls were not made by the authors but by TCRdb's processing. This sample is represented by 130,000 or so distinct CDR3 sequences; approximately 8.3% of them were singletons. Jointly, the top ten make up around 1.7% of the sample.

What the work shows at the level of the full study, not this receptor alone: DPC sensitization did not change the number of TCRs with a frequency above 1 in 1000, and there was no evidence of changes in global repertoire structure. Repeated subsampling changed both the strength of the expansion versus patch-test correlation and the threshold at which the correlation became significant.

The time point label, read with the paper, signifies: healthy volunteer bleed at 2 weeks. Total RNA was extracted from unfractionated whole blood collected in Tempus Blood RNA tubes. About 5 healthy volunteers served as TCR sequencing controls and were bled at day 0, 2 weeks and 6 weeks. V is reduced by 0 bases and J by 4 bases, leaving a spacing of 11 bases between them. The germline V gene supplies CDR1 SGHTS and CDR2 YDEGEE. The CDR3 has 15 amino acids, counting the end cysteine and phenylalanine. CDR3 DNA only is kept here, 45 bases in frame from base 1. There are many counts of this clonotype. It lacks a known antigen. No base quality values were provided; no much bigger clone lies one nucleotide off.

The clonotype originates from a male donor in good health. Some clones in this sample may be carry-over from other donors' samples. Material for sequencing was whole blood. The V and J segments used are TRBV5-8 and TRBJ1-5, with TRBD1 perhaps the D gene, on 5 matching bases. The CDR3 sequence is CASSLGQGRNQPQHF. The DNA reads TGTGCCAGCAGCTTGGGGCAGGGAAGGAATCAGCCCCAGCATTTT. This CDR3, with the reference TRBV5-8 and TRBJ1-5 proteins standing in past its ends, gives the full variable domain EAGVTQSPTHLIKTRGQQATLRCSPISGHTSVYWYQQALGLGLQFLLWYDEGEERNRGNFPPRFSGRQFPNYSSELNVNALELEDSALYLCASSLGQGRNQPQHFGDGTRLSIL.